The 30 T cell receptor beta chains below all came from one sample that was sequenced in a study of graft-versus-host responses after intestinal transplantation. Profiling relied on immunoSEQ multiplex PCR, and the TCRdb table lists in-frame clones only, not all of them. In the table there are some 130,000 clones, 85% to 95% of which are singletons. Their antigens remain unidentified. The material sequenced was unstimulated CD8+ T cells sorted from spleen or lymph node cells, taken before intestinal transplant. These receptors came from a human donor who received an intestinal transplant.

This rearrangement joins TRBV28 to TRBJ2-2, with D perhaps matching TRBD2 (6 bases). This CDR3 has 14 amino acids. CDR1 and CDR2 from the germline V gene are MDHEN and SYDVKM. V shed 3 bases and J shed 7 bases, with 12 bases lying between them. CDR3 loop: CASSLTQGGGELFF. The CDR3 DNA is TGTGCCAGCAGTTTGACGCAGGGAGGCGGGGAGCTGTTTTTT.

V gene TRBV7-8 combines with J gene TRBJ2-7, with 10 bases matching TRBD1. The CDR3 is 14 amino acids. Losses at the gene ends were 4 bases for V and 4 bases for J; bases not matched to a gene: 4. Germline CDR1 is SGHVS and CDR2 is FQNEAQ. CDR3 loop: CASSYPGQGYEQYF. The DNA for the CDR3 is TGTGCCAGCAGCTACCCGGGACAGGGGTACGAGCAGTACTTC. The full variable domain, completed using reference TRBV7-8 and TRBJ2-7, is GAGVSQSPRYKVAKRGQDVALRCDPISGHVSLFWYQQALGQGPEFLTYFQNEAQLDKSGLPSDRFFAERPEGSVSTLKIQRTQQEDSAVYLCASSYPGQGYEQYFGPGTRLTVT.

This clone was counted once. V usage is TRBV27 and J usage is TRBJ2-7; perhaps TRBD2 as D (5 bases). The CDR3 has 13 residues. The germline V gene has CDR1 MNHEY and CDR2 SMNVEV (reference sequence). Between the trimmed V and J ends, which lost 4 bases and 0 bases, there was a span of 7 bases. The CDR3 coding sequence is TGTGCCAGCAGTTCGGGGTCCTCCTACGAGCAGTACTTC. The encoded protein is CASSSGSSYEQYF.

Remarks on this clone: Other nucleotide sequences from this sample produce the same CDR3. V gene TRBV7-6 combines with J gene TRBJ2-7; 7 nucleotides match TRBD2. Trimming took 3 bases from V and 3 from J; bases not matched to a gene: 8. The CDR3 spans 15 residues. Germline V CDR1 and CDR2: SGHVS, FNYEAQ. The CDR3 DNA reads as TGTGCCAGCAGCTTGCGAGGGGAGGGAGTCTACGAGCAGTACTTC. This translates into CASSLRGEGVYEQYF.

In the case of this clone: Distinct nucleotide sequences in the sample also encode this CDR3. The chain carries TRBV7-9 and TRBJ1-1; D may be TRBD1 (6 bases). CDR1 is SEHNR, CDR2 FQNEAQ, per germline (reference sequence). CDR3 size: 13 residues. V was trimmed by 5 bases and J by 1 base, leaving 8 bases between them. The CDR3 DNA reads as TGTGCCAGCAGCCTGACAGGGAACACTGAAGCTTTCTTT. It encodes CASSLTGNTEAFF.

This clone occurred once. The CDR3 reads CASSAGTSGLTDTQYF. CDR3 nucleotides: TGTGCCAGTAGCGCAGGGACTAGCGGACTCACAGATACGCAGTATTTT. The rearrangement joins TRBV7-9 to TRBJ2-3, with TRBD2 matching over 11 bases. This CDR3 has 16 residues. J gave up 2 bases and V 9 bases, and 10 bases lay outside the gene matches. Per germline, CDR1 SEHNR and CDR2 FQNEAQ (reference sequence).

The CDR3 region is CASSLGPWNTEAFF. CDR3 DNA: TGCGCCAGCAGCTTGGGGCCTTGGAACACTGAAGCTTTCTTT. This chain connects TRBV5-1 to TRBJ1-1; D is undetermined. V was trimmed by 0 bases and J by 1 base, leaving 7 bases between them. The CDR3 totals 14 residues. Germline V gene sequence: CDR1 SGHRS, CDR2 YFSETQ.

The chain carries TRBV7-8 and TRBJ1-4; TRBD1 matches 7 bases. The CDR3 totals 16 residues. In germline, CDR1 is SGHVS, CDR2 FQNEAQ. V lost 5 bases and J lost 4; bases outside the gene matches: 10. The CDR3 sequence: CASSAAGAGGNEKLFF. DNA of the CDR3: TGTGCCAGCAGCGCGGCAGGGGCAGGGGGTAATGAAAAACTGTTTTTT.

The rearrangement links TRBV27 to TRBJ2-1; D is uncertain. The CDR3 extends over 14 amino acids. Germline loops: CDR1 MNHEY, CDR2 SMNVEV (reference sequence). Trimming removed 3 bases at V and 7 bases at J, with 13 bases between. The CDR3 DNA reads TGTGCCAGCAGTTTCTACCCCCCTGGGAATGAGCAGTTCTTC. Protein sequence: CASSFYPPGNEQFF.

This clone was counted once. CDR3 in DNA: TGTGCCAGCAGTACACGGACAGACACTGAAGCTTTCTTT. It codes for CASSTRTDTEAFF. V usage is TRBV6-5 and J usage is TRBJ1-1; D is perhaps TRBD1 (6 bases). V was clipped by 5 bases and J by 3 bases, with 10 bases between them. The V gene's germline CDR1 is MNHEY and CDR2 SVGAGI. The CDR3 is made up of 13 amino acids.

CDR3 amino acids: CASSHLDSTYEQYF. CDR3 nucleotide sequence: TGTGCCAGCAGCCACCTGGACAGCACCTACGAGCAGTACTTC. This chain links TRBV4-2 with TRBJ2-7, with a possible D match to TRBD1 (6 bases). The ends were cut back, 3 bases at V and 2 bases at J, with 11 bases in the middle. CDR1 LGHNA and CDR2 YNFKEQ come from the germline V gene. There are 14 residues in the CDR3.

The chain couples TRBV4-1 to TRBJ2-7; 8 bases fit TRBD1. The germline CDR1 and CDR2 sequences are MGHRA and YSYEKL. Trimming cost V 5 bases and J 0 bases; bases outside gene matches: 3. The length of the CDR3 is 14 residues. The CDR3 nucleotides are TGCGCCAGCAGCTACGGACAGGGCTCCTACGAGCAGTACTTC. Amino acids: CASSYGQGSYEQYF.

This rearrangement joins TRBV2 to TRBJ2-2; 7 bases match TRBD2. Germline trimming cut 1 base from V and 6 bases from J; bases unmatched to any gene: 5. The CDR3 is 15 amino acids. Germline CDR1 SNHLY, CDR2 FYNNEI. The CDR3, as DNA: TGTGCCAGCAGTGAAGTGCGGGAGATATCCGGGGAGCTGTTTTTT. Protein sequence: CASSEVREISGELFF.

In DNA form, the CDR3 reads TGTGCCAGCGCAATTAACCAGGGATATGGCTACACCTTC. It specifies CASAINQGYGYTF. The chain carries TRBV2 and TRBJ1-2; possible D gene TRBD1, 5 bases. Germline loops: CDR1 SNHLY, CDR2 FYNNEI. This CDR3 is 13 amino acids long. The ends were cut back, 8 bases at V and 5 bases at J, with 15 bases in the middle.

The genes are TRBV9 and TRBJ1-2, with D possibly TRBD1 on 5 matching bases. The length of the CDR3 is 15 residues. Trimming pared 2 bases from V and 8 bases from J, leaving 19 bases between. The germline gives CDR1 SGDLS, CDR2 YYNGEE. Written as DNA, the CDR3 is TGTGCCAGCAGCGTGGGACCAGCGGGCCTATGGGGCTACACCTTC. Residues: CASSVGPAGLWGYTF.

The rearrangement links TRBV5-6 to TRBJ2-1; 7 bases are shared with TRBD1. With 3 bases clipped from V and 2 bases from J, the junction kept 5 bases outside the gene matches. The germline V gene encodes CDR1 SGHDT and CDR2 YYEEEE. This CDR3 spans 15 amino acids. CDR3 nucleotides: TGTGCCAGCAGCTCCGGGACAGCTGCCTACAATGAGCAGTTCTTC. As protein: CASSSGTAAYNEQFF.

The chain is built from TRBV10-1 and TRBJ2-5; D not resolved. The closer fit of TRBJ2-7 to the DNA end suggests the J call may be wrong. The CDR3 consists of 15 residues. Germline V gives CDR1 WNHNN, CDR2 SYGVQD (reference sequence). The CDR3 loop reads CASSESDGPSYEQYF. DNA for the CDR3: TGCGCCAGCAGTGAGTCAGACGGACCCTCCTACGAGCAGTACTTC.

V usage is TRBV5-1 and J usage is TRBJ2-5, with 7 bases lining up with TRBD2. The germline CDR1 and CDR2 sequences are SGHRS and YFSETQ. Germline trimming cut 2 bases from V and 2 bases from J; bases unmatched to any gene: 6. This CDR3 has 15 residues. The CDR3 DNA reads TGCGCCAGCAGCTTCACGGCGGGAGTTCAAGAGACCCAGTACTTC. Its protein is CASSFTAGVQETQYF. The variable domain in full, completed from reference TRBV5-1 and TRBJ2-5, reads KAGVTQTPRYLIKTRGQQVTLSCSPISGHRSVSWYQQTPGQGLQFLFEYFSETQRNKGNFPGRFSGRQFSNSRSEMNVSTLELGDSALYLCASSFTAGVQETQYFGPGTRLLVL.

As regards this clone: Other DNA sequences from this sample encode an identical CDR3 as well. The rearrangement uses TRBV18 and TRBJ2-6; 9 nucleotides align to TRBD2. V lost 3 bases and J lost 4; bases outside the gene matches: 7. The germline V gene encodes CDR1 KGHSH and CDR2 LQKENI. There are 17 residues in the CDR3. Written as DNA, the CDR3 is TGTGCCAGCTCACCGACTAGCGGTCCTTCAGGGGCCAACGTCCTGACTTTC. Translated: CASSPTSGPSGANVLTF.

This chain uses TRBV9 with TRBJ2-7; 10 bases are shared with TRBD2. This CDR3 comprises 16 residues. V lost 0 bases to trimming and J lost 9 bases; unmatched junction nucleotides: 12. Germline CDR1 reads SGDLS; CDR2 reads YYNGEE. CDR3 sequence (DNA): TGTGCCAGCAGCGTAGATGTGACTAGCGGGTTCCTGGGGCAGTACTTC. Protein product: CASSVDVTSGFLGQYF.

This chain links TRBV7-9 with TRBJ2-2; D might be TRBD1 or TRBD2, each matching 5 bases. Germline V gene lookup returns CDR1 SEHNR and CDR2 FQNEAQ (reference sequence). V was cut by 5 bases and J by 2 bases, with 15 bases left in between. CDR3 size: 16 residues. CDR3 loop: CASSPAGTTNTGELFF. The CDR3 bases are TGTGCCAGCAGCCCCGCCGGGACGACAAACACCGGGGAGCTGTTTTTT.

V is TRBV27 and J is TRBJ2-7; a possible D gene is TRBD1 (6 bases). Per the germline V gene, CDR1 is MNHEY and CDR2 is SMNVEV (reference sequence). V was pared by 0 bases and J by 0 bases, with 12 bases between. The CDR3 spans 16 residues. The CDR3 DNA follows: TGTGCCAGCAGTTTATCGCCCCGGGACAACTCCTACGAGCAGTACTTC. This gives the protein CASSLSPRDNSYEQYF.

V and J are TRBV7-6 and TRBJ1-5; 7 bases are shared with TRBD1. This CDR3 has 13 amino acids. Germline V lookup: CDR1 SGHVS, CDR2 FNYEAQ. The junction had 5 bases not matched to a gene; V was cut back by 5 bases and J by 7 bases. DNA of the CDR3: TGTGCCAGCAGCACCCACAGGGGCCAGCCCCAGCATTTT. Residues: CASSTHRGQPQHF. The full variable domain, its missing parts supplied by reference TRBV7-6 and TRBJ1-5, is GAGVSQSPRYKVTKRGQDVALRCDPISGHVSLYWYRQALGQGPEFLTYFNYEAQQDKSGLPNDRFSAERPEGSISTLTIQRTEQRDSAMYRCASSTHRGQPQHFGDGTRLSIL.

The chain uses TRBV7-8 and TRBJ2-7, with 10 bases matching TRBD1. Germline CDR1 SGHVS, CDR2 FQNEAQ. The CDR3 spans 14 residues. The V segment lost 5 bases and the J segment 3 bases; nucleotides outside the gene matches: 4. The CDR3 protein is CASSTTGGFYEQYF. DNA of the CDR3: TGTGCCAGCAGCACGACAGGGGGCTTCTACGAGCAGTACTTC.

This clone has a single count. The chain is built from TRBV7-3 and TRBJ2-7, with a weak D call TRBD1 (6 bases). CDR1 and CDR2 (germline): SGHTA, FQGTGA. V was pared by 5 bases and J by 5 bases, with 16 bases between. The CDR3 runs 14 residues. CDR3 amino acids: CASSQGLSADEQYF. In DNA form, the CDR3 reads TGTGCCAGCAGCCAGGGGTTGAGCGCGGACGAGCAGTACTTC.

V and J are TRBV11-1 and TRBJ1-2, with TRBD1 as a possible D gene (6 bases). CDR1 is SGHAT, CDR2 FQDESV, per germline (reference sequence). The CDR3 is made up of 15 amino acids. Trimming left V 8 bases short and J 4 bases short, with 20 bases between. CDR3 DNA sequence: TGTGCCAGCTCCCTCTCCATCACAGGGAGCTATGGCTACACCTTC. Translating gives CASSLSITGSYGYTF. The full variable domain, in which reference TRBV11-1 and TRBJ1-2 provide the parts outside the CDR3, is EAEVAQSPRYKITEKSQAVAFWCDPISGHATLYWYRQILGQGPELLVQFQDESVVDDSQLPKDRFSAERLKGVDSTLKIQPAELGDSAMYLCASSLSITGSYGYTFGSGTRLTVV.

In the case of this clone: Other DNA sequences from this sample encode an identical CDR3 as well. The chain uses TRBV5-4 and TRBJ2-7; TRBD1 aligns across 8 bases. J lost 4 bases, V lost 0 bases, and 9 bases had no gene match. The CDR3 totals 16 residues. Germline V lookup: CDR1 SGHNT, CDR2 YYREEE (reference sequence). Written as DNA, the CDR3 is TGTGCCAGCAGCTTGGTCGGCAGGGGGCGAATATACGAGCAGTACTTC. Translation: CASSLVGRGRIYEQYF.

This rearrangement joins TRBV28 to TRBJ1-6; 8 bases map to TRBD1. With V trimmed by 7 bases and J by 10 bases, 9 bases remained unmatched. Germline assignment: CDR1 MDHEN and CDR2 SYDVKM. The length of the CDR3 is 14 residues. In DNA, the CDR3 is TGTGCCAGCAACGAAGTCCCAGGGGGCTCACCCCTCCACTTT. It codes for CASNEVPGGSPLHF.

This clone was counted only a few times. V and J are TRBV4-3 and TRBJ1-5, with a possible D match to TRBD1 (6 bases). Germline V lookup: CDR1 LGHNA, CDR2 YSLEER. The CDR3 runs 18 residues. Trimming took 0 bases from V and 0 from J, leaving 15 bases between them. CDR3 sequence: CASSQDLGGARSNQPQHF. The DNA for the CDR3 is TGCGCCAGCAGCCAAGATCTCGGGGGGGCTCGTAGCAATCAGCCCCAGCATTTT.

V and J are TRBV7-9 and TRBJ2-7; the D is unclear. The J call may be wrong; the DNA end is better matched by TRBJ2-1. CDR1 SEHNR and CDR2 FQNEAQ come from the germline V gene (reference sequence). The CDR3 consists of 16 residues. The CDR3 here is CASSQKESRSSYEQFF. CDR3 sequence (DNA): TGTGCCAGCAGCCAAAAGGAATCCAGGAGCTCCTACGAGCAGTTCTTC.